This T cell receptor (beta chain) was captured by sequencing in a study of blood T cell repertoires in COVID-19. Only in-frame clones appear in the TCRdb table, and some are missing; sequencing was by immunoSEQ multiplex PCR. The sample shows more than 95,000 clones, around 88% of them seen only once. The specimen sequenced was peripheral blood. The clonotype comes from a man at least 80 years old with active or convalescent COVID-19.

CDR3 nucleotide sequence: TGCGCCAGCAGCTTTCAGGCTAGCGGGGGGGCCAGCGCAGATACGCAGTATTTT. Protein product: CASSFQASGGASADTQYF. The chain links TRBV5-1 to TRBJ2-3; TRBD2 matches at 12 bases. V was pared by 2 bases and J by 4 bases, with 11 bases of the junction left unmatched. Per the germline V gene, CDR1 is SGHRS and CDR2 is YFSETQ. The CDR3 is 18 amino acids.